These 26 T cell receptor beta chains were all obtained from the same sample, sequenced in a study of cytomegalovirus exposure and HLA in healthy donors. It was with 60 Vbeta and 13 Jbeta primers that the PCR ran. Clones were sequenced by immunoSEQ multiplex PCR, and TCRdb holds only the in-frame ones, with some missing. With about 25,000 clones in the sample, the ten largest clones hold approximately 18%. The sample was PBMCs. The receptors were gathered from a male donor in good health and CMV-seropositive.

The rearrangement joins TRBV18 to TRBJ2-2, with D perhaps matching TRBD2 (5 bases). This CDR3 is 17 amino acids long. V lost 2 bases and J lost 0, with 13 bases in between. CDR1 is KGHSH, CDR2 LQKENI, per germline. The DNA of the CDR3 is TGTGCCAGCTCACCAATGTTAGGCGGGTCGAACACCGGGGAGCTGTTTTTT. Its translation: CASSPMLGGSNTGELFF.

The genes are TRBV7-9 and TRBJ2-1; D possibly corresponds to TRBD2 (7 bases). The V and J ends lost 0 bases and 6 bases respectively, with 9 bases between them. In germline, CDR1 is SEHNR, CDR2 FQNEAQ (reference sequence). The CDR3 extends over 14 amino acids. This chain's CDR3 is CASSLAGGANEQFF. CDR3 nucleotides: TGTGCCAGCAGCTTAGCGGGGGGGGCCAATGAGCAGTTCTTC.

V and J are TRBV6-5 and TRBJ1-2; D remains ambiguous. The germline V gene has CDR1 MNHEY and CDR2 SVGAGI. Trimming took 0 bases from V and 8 from J, leaving 16 bases between them. This CDR3 region has 15 residues. The CDR3 spells CASSYSARGVGGYTF. In DNA, the CDR3 is TGTGCCAGCAGTTACTCGGCGCGGGGTGTAGGGGGCTACACCTTC.

The rearrangement links TRBV10-3 to TRBJ2-7; tentative D call: TRBD1 (6 bases). The CDR3 loop spans 13 amino acids. Germline V lookup: CDR1 ENHRY, CDR2 SYGVKD. Between the trimmed V and J ends, which lost 3 bases and 2 bases, there was a span of 8 bases. DNA of the CDR3: TGTGCCATCAGTGAAGCAGGGGCCTACGAGCAGTACTTC. It specifies CAISEAGAYEQYF.

V and J are TRBV27 and TRBJ1-1, with a possible D match to TRBD1 (5 bases). Germline lookup yields CDR1 MNHEY and CDR2 SMNVEV (reference sequence). Trimming shortened V by 5 bases and J by 0 bases, and 10 bases separated the two germline ends. CDR3 length equals 14 residues. The CDR3 sequence: CASSTDIMNTEAFF. The DNA for the CDR3 is TGTGCCAGCAGTACGGACATCATGAACACTGAAGCTTTCTTT.

This chain links TRBV19 with TRBJ2-1; 10 bases map to TRBD2. This CDR3 has 15 amino acids. The J segment lost 8 bases and the V segment lost 7 bases, leaving 11 bases of the junction unmatched. CDR1 is LNHDA and CDR2 is SQIVND in the germline V gene (reference sequence). The CDR3 spells CASTLGGTSVHEQFF. CDR3 nucleotides: TGTGCCAGTACCTTGGGGGGGACTAGCGTGCATGAGCAGTTCTTC.

The chain employs TRBV29-1 and TRBJ1-1; D not resolved. The CDR3 runs to 11 residues. Germline CDR1 SQVTM, CDR2 ANQGSEA. Trimming pared 4 bases from V and 10 bases from J, leaving 13 bases between. The CDR3 DNA reads TGCAGCGTTGCGGGAGCTGAGGGAGCTTTCTTT. This sequence encodes CSVAGAEGAFF.

The CDR3, as DNA: TGTGCCAGCAGGCCCGGACAGGGGGCCTCCTTCTCTGGAAACACCATATATTTT. Its protein is CASRPGQGASFSGNTIYF. This rearrangement joins TRBV2 to TRBJ1-3, with 11 bases matching TRBD1. The J segment lost 0 bases and the V segment lost 6 bases, leaving 10 bases of the junction unmatched. The germline V gene has CDR1 SNHLY and CDR2 FYNNEI. This CDR3 is 18 amino acids long.

V gene TRBV7-6 combines with J gene TRBJ2-1, with 9 bases identical to TRBD1. The germline V gene has CDR1 SGHVS and CDR2 FNYEAQ. After removal of 5 bases from V and 4 bases from J, the junction contained 6 bases not matched to a gene. The CDR3 loop spans 15 amino acids. The CDR3 sequence: CASSLGTGSYNEQFF. DNA of the CDR3: TGTGCCAGCAGCCTCGGGACAGGGAGTTACAATGAGCAGTTCTTC.

V gene TRBV29-1 combines with J gene TRBJ1-3, with 8 bases fitting TRBD1. Germline loops: CDR1 SQVTM, CDR2 ANQGSEA. J lost 2 bases, V lost 4 bases, and 7 bases had no gene match. The CDR3 totals 15 residues. CDR3 residues: CSVGQGAGAGNTIYF. CDR3 bases: TGCAGCGTTGGGCAGGGGGCCGGCGCTGGAAACACCATATATTTT.

V and J are TRBV27 and TRBJ1-6; 11 bases match TRBD1. V trimming: 2 bases; J trimming: 8 bases; junction bases outside the gene matches: 5. The CDR3 spans 16 residues. Germline V gives CDR1 MNHEY, CDR2 SMNVEV (reference sequence). Written as DNA, the CDR3 is TGTGCCAGCAGTTTAATCGGGACAGGGGGGGATTCACCCCTCCACTTT. It yields the protein CASSLIGTGGDSPLHF.

CDR3 in amino acids: CASSPRGPYEQYF. The CDR3 DNA sequence: TGTGCCAGCAGCCCCAGGGGACCGTACGAGCAGTACTTC. V is TRBV5-4 and J is TRBJ2-7, with D tentatively TRBD1 (6 bases). This CDR3 is 13 amino acids long. The V gene's germline CDR1 is SGHNT and CDR2 YYREEE (reference sequence). V lost 4 bases and J 4 bases, leaving 12 bases between the germline ends.

The chain employs TRBV5-4 and TRBJ1-2, with D maybe TRBD1 (5 bases). This CDR3 contains 13 residues. Germline CDR1 and CDR2: SGHNT and YYREEE (reference sequence). V lost 0 bases to trimming and J lost 5 bases, with 8 bases between them. For the CDR3, the DNA is TGTGCCAGCAGCTTGGGACAGACGTATGGCTACACCTTC. It codes for CASSLGQTYGYTF.

The rearrangement joins TRBV2 to TRBJ2-7, with no clear D. Trimming cost V 3 bases and J 2 bases, with 14 bases left between them. CDR3 length: 15 amino acids. Per germline, CDR1 SNHLY and CDR2 FYNNEI. DNA of the CDR3: TGTGCCAGCAGTGAGGGCCAGGTTGGCGCCTACGAGCAGTACTTC. Protein: CASSEGQVGAYEQYF.

CDR3: CASSTGESGYTF. The DNA of the CDR3 is TGTGCCAGTAGCACAGGGGAAAGTGGCTACACCTTC. This rearrangement joins TRBV19 to TRBJ1-2; TRBD1 matches 7 bases. CDR3 size: 12 residues. Germline assignment: CDR1 LNHDA and CDR2 SQIVND (reference sequence). V shed 6 bases, J shed 7 bases, and the junction held 5 bases outside the gene matches.

The chain employs TRBV4-3 and TRBJ2-1; D call uncertain. V gave up 1 base and J gave up 7 bases, with 17 bases separating them. Germline V gene sequence: CDR1 LGHNA, CDR2 YSLEER. CDR3 size: 16 residues. The CDR3 protein is CASSQGHSRMSNEQFF. CDR3 nucleotide sequence: TGCGCCAGCAGCCAAGGACACTCCCGGATGTCGAATGAGCAGTTCTTC.

This chain joins TRBV30 and TRBJ1-1; D unclear. The V and J ends lost 0 bases and 4 bases respectively, with 6 bases between them. This CDR3 spans 12 amino acids. Germline CDR1 is GTSNPN and CDR2 is SVGIG (reference sequence). The CDR3 nucleotides read TGTGCCTGGAGTGTTTCCGGCACTGAAGCTTTCTTT. It translates to CAWSVSGTEAFF. Filled out from reference TRBV30 and TRBJ1-1, the complete variable domain reads SQTIHQWPATLVQPVGSPLSLECTVEGTSNPNLYWYRQAAGRGLQLLFYSVGIGQISSEVPQNLSASRPQDRQFILSSKKLLLSDSGFYLCAWSVSGTEAFFGQGTRLTVV.

The rearrangement joins TRBV19 to TRBJ1-5, with D unresolved. The CDR3 is 13 residues long. Germline values: CDR1 LNHDA, CDR2 SQIVND (reference sequence). V was shortened by 7 bases and J by 6 bases, with 13 bases between the two germline ends. The CDR3 loop reads CASTLTDSQPQHF. The CDR3 nucleotides are TGTGCCAGTACCTTAACAGATTCTCAGCCCCAGCATTTT.

This chain uses TRBV29-1 with TRBJ1-1; D remains ambiguous. This CDR3 region has 11 residues. Germline-derived CDR1 and CDR2 are SQVTM and ANQGSEA. V lost 3 bases to trimming and J lost 5 bases, with 7 bases between them. CDR3 residues: CSVEFQTEAFF. CDR3 sequence (DNA): TGCAGCGTTGAGTTCCAGACTGAAGCTTTCTTT.

V is TRBV5-1 and J is TRBJ2-5; 11 positions agree with TRBD2. V lost 3 bases to trimming and J lost 2 bases; unmatched junction nucleotides: 3. CDR1 and CDR2 from the germline V gene are SGHRS and YFSETQ. This CDR3 is 15 amino acids long. CDR3 loop: CASSSGTSGQETQYF. As DNA, the CDR3 is TGCGCCAGCAGCTCCGGGACTAGCGGACAAGAGACCCAGTACTTC.

The rearrangement uses TRBV29-1 and TRBJ2-1, with TRBD2 matching over 7 bases. The CDR3 is 14 amino acids. Looked up from germline, CDR1 is SQVTM and CDR2 is ANQGSEA. V dropped 7 bases and J dropped 2; count of bases not matched to a gene: 8. CDR3: CSAHDGGTYNEQFF. The CDR3 nucleotides are TGCAGCGCCCATGACGGGGGGACCTACAATGAGCAGTTCTTC.

The V gene is TRBV18, the J gene TRBJ1-1; a weak D match, TRBD1 (5 bases). Germline CDR1 and CDR2: KGHSH and LQKENI. V lost 6 bases and J 0 bases, leaving 17 bases between the germline ends. The CDR3 has 16 residues. The CDR3 sequence is CASSASIQELNTEAFF. CDR3 DNA: TGTGCCAGCTCGGCATCCATACAGGAGCTGAACACTGAAGCTTTCTTT.

According to its frequency, this clone is medium-sized. The gene calls are TRBV19 and TRBJ2-1; a weak D match, TRBD2 (5 bases). Germline loops: CDR1 LNHDA, CDR2 SQIVND (reference sequence). There are 12 residues in the CDR3. The V end was cut by 4 bases, the J end by 5 bases, with 6 bases between. CDR3: CASSNGDNEQFF. DNA for the CDR3: TGTGCCAGTAGTAACGGGGACAATGAGCAGTTCTTC.

This chain uses TRBV7-9 with TRBJ2-2, with D unclear. The length of the CDR3 is 15 residues. V was trimmed by 5 bases and J by 0 bases, leaving 10 bases between them. Germline-derived CDR1 and CDR2 are SEHNR and FQNEAQ (reference sequence). The CDR3 DNA reads TGTGCCAGCAGCCCTCGGAGCGCGAACACCGGGGAGCTGTTTTTT. This encodes CASSPRSANTGELFF.

The CDR3 loop reads CASSQWEGETQYF. In DNA form, the CDR3 reads TGCGCCAGCAGCCAGTGGGAGGGGGAGACCCAGTACTTC. This sequence joins TRBV5-1 and TRBJ2-5; 7 bases agree with TRBD2. V trimming: 4 bases; J trimming: 5 bases; junction bases outside the gene matches: 5. The CDR3 is made up of 13 amino acids. Germline CDR1 and CDR2: SGHRS and YFSETQ.

The rearrangement joins TRBV10-3 to TRBJ1-4; D is unclear. Germline CDR1 and CDR2: ENHRY and SYGVKD. This CDR3 contains 15 residues. Trimming stripped 3 bases from V and 5 bases from J, with 13 bases between. CDR3 coding DNA: TGTGCCATCAGTGACCCGACGGGCGGGAATGAAAAACTGTTTTTT. It is translated as CAISDPTGGNEKLFF.